This T cell receptor (beta chain) was obtained from a study of blood T cell repertoires in COVID-19 (dated by TCRdb to 2018 to 2020). In the study overall: Samples covering the acute and convalescent phases of COVID-19 were provided by collaborators in the United States, Italy and Spain. HLA class I and class II types, where available, came from metadata supplied by the sample provider rather than from assay-based typing. The prospective study material was composed of cDNA or gDNA derived from T cells, B-cell-depleted T cells, or PBMCs. The samples were drawn from the first 160 participants of the ongoing ImmuneRACE study and from 950 to 1,500 subjects provided by 6 global collaborators. A freely available public database, intended as a resource for researchers studying the immune response to SARS-CoV-2, is where the repertoires were released. Deeply sampled blood TCRbeta repertoires from subjects exposed to, actively infected with, or recovered from COVID-19 were included in the dataset. The sample metadata nearly always contained a de-identified subject ID, COVID-19 status, age in years and sex.

Turning to this clone: It lacks a known antigen. No qualities accompany the bases; no much larger clone lies one base away.

The CDR3 sequence holds 16 residues, the cysteine and phenylalanine included. Just the 48-base CDR3 DNA is kept, in frame starting at base 1. Reading the germline V gene gives CDR1 SGHRS and CDR2 YFSETQ. The trim is 0 bases for V and 0 bases for J, with a gap of 11 bases between the germline ends. TCRbeta CDR3 regions were amplified from genomic DNA by means of the immunoSEQ Assay, a bias-controlled multiplex PCR. As for how the authors treated the data: The number of nucleated cells in each sample was estimated from the amplification of reference gene primers within the assay. Sequence reads were collapsed and filtered to measure the absolute abundance of every unique TCRbeta CDR3 rearrangement. For each sample, productive Simpson clonality was calculated as the square root of Simpson's diversity index over productive rearrangements. TCRdb's version of the immuneACCESS table is confined to in-frame rearrangements and falls short of the full clone set. An unresolved V gene accounts for under half of the shortfall where checked; the remainder is of unknown origin. From that table come the V and J calls and clone size; the DNA was used to work out D and trimming. Across this sample there are 20,000 or so clones, with about 88% seen only once. The ten largest clones represent roughly a sixth of the sample.

Whole blood was collected in K2EDTA tubes by collaborating institutions according to the institutions' own protocols. Collaborator samples were shipped for TCRbeta analysis as frozen whole blood, isolated PBMCs, or DNA extracted from either sample type. Broad study findings and their caveats: How much clinical and demographic metadata was included differed by source and by participant, and the metadata was provided uncurated.

Sequencing was performed on peripheral blood. The sequence was obtained from a human donor with acute or convalescent COVID-19. The donor label of this sample is uncertain. Recombination connected TRBV5-1 to TRBJ2-3; the D gene is unclear. This receptor carries the CDR3 CASSLGSAVSTDTQYF. In nucleotide form, the sequence is TGCGCCAGCAGCTTGGGCAGCGCGGTTAGCACAGATACGCAGTATTTT.